Below, one TCR beta chain is given with its context. Participant age was about 18 to 95 years, and participants resided in about two dozen US areas. Either two negative PCRs, clearance, or symptom resolution qualified Cohort 3 donors as recovered. In the original analysis: Estimation of nucleated cell counts was performed using reference gene primer amplification. This table comes from immunoSEQ multiplex PCR, and its TCRdb copy is limited to in-frame clones, with some not included. The V and J calls and the clone size are those of that table, but D and trimming were determined from the DNA. The sample yields 250,000 to 300,000 clones, about 93% seen once. This record belongs to a study of blood T cell repertoires in COVID-19. Background on the study: Sample material is recorded as cDNA or gDNA derived from T cells, B-cell-depleted T cells, or PBMCs.

Sequences were obtained from PBMCs or T cells enriched from blood (not recorded which). This sequence was found in a woman younger than 45 who had recovered from COVID-19.

The CDR3 DNA follows: TGTGCCAGTAGTCCCCGGACAGGGTCGAACACTGAAGCTTTCTTT. Protein product: CASSPRTGSNTEAFF. The V and J genes are TRBV19 and TRBJ1-1, with 8 bases fitting TRBD1. Germline assignment: CDR1 LNHDA and CDR2 SQIVND (reference sequence). CDR3 length: 15 residues. V was clipped by 5 bases and J by 1 base; unmatched bases: 6.